The 10 T cell receptor beta chains given below trace back to one sample, sequenced in a study of cytomegalovirus exposure and HLA in healthy donors. PCR employed 60 Vbeta and 13 Jbeta primers. Produced via immunoSEQ multiplex PCR; TCRdb's table is partial and in-frame only. In the table there are around 220,000 clones, approximately 80% of which are singletons. The sequenced sample was PBMCs. The source of these receptors is a girl aged 2 to 9 in good health and CMV-seronegative.

The genes are TRBV7-9 and TRBJ2-5; D perhaps matches TRBD1 (6 bases). Between the trimmed V and J ends, which lost 5 bases and 2 bases, there was a span of 15 bases. Germline CDR1 SEHNR, CDR2 FQNEAQ (reference sequence). The CDR3 loop spans 15 amino acids. CDR3 loop: CASSHWTASQETQYF. The CDR3 DNA follows: TGTGCCAGCAGCCACTGGACAGCTTCTCAAGAGACCCAGTACTTC.

The J gene is TRBJ2-3, the V gene TRBV2, with 9 bases identical to TRBD1. The CDR3 is 15 amino acids. Germline V gives CDR1 SNHLY, CDR2 FYNNEI. The J segment lost 1 base and the V segment lost 8 bases, leaving 7 bases of the junction unmatched. CDR3 DNA: TGTGCCAGCTCCGGGACAGGGATGGGCACAGATACGCAGTATTTT. Amino acid sequence: CASSGTGMGTDTQYF.

CDR3 sequence reads: CASSFTELRGKEAFF. The CDR3 nucleotides are TGTGCCAGCAGTTTTACGGAACTTAGGGGAAAAGAAGCTTTCTTT. The chain recombines TRBV6-5 with TRBJ1-1; tentative D call: TRBD1 (5 bases). The CDR3 totals 15 residues. V gave up 4 bases and J gave up 8 bases, with 20 bases separating them. Germline values: CDR1 MNHEY, CDR2 SVGAGI.

The chain carries TRBV25-1 and TRBJ2-2; 11 bases align to TRBD2. With 3 bases clipped from V and 5 bases from J, the junction kept 5 bases outside the gene matches. The CDR3 covers 16 residues. Germline CDR1 is MGHDK and CDR2 is SYGVNS. The CDR3 is CASSDPRTSGTGELFF. The CDR3, as DNA: TGTGCCAGCAGTGATCCTAGGACTAGCGGGACCGGGGAGCTGTTTTTT.

The chain's CDR3 is CASSAGQGYGYTF. The CDR3 region has the DNA TGTGCCAGCAGCGCGGGACAGGGCTATGGCTACACCTTC. The chain is built from TRBV2 and TRBJ1-2, with 9 bases fitting TRBD1. Germline V gene data show CDR1 as SNHLY and CDR2 as FYNNEI. The CDR3 is 13 residues long. Unmatched junction bases numbered 3, after V lost 6 bases and J lost 4 bases.

This clone was detected only once. The chain is built from TRBV19 and TRBJ1-4; D is ambiguous. Trimming pared 5 bases from V and 0 bases from J, leaving 4 bases between. CDR3 size: 13 residues. The germline CDR1 and CDR2 sequences are LNHDA and SQIVND (reference sequence). CDR3 residues: CASSSATNEKLFF. The DNA for the CDR3 is TGTGCCAGTAGTTCCGCAACTAATGAAAAACTGTTTTTT.

This clone was seen only a few times. The V gene is TRBV28, the J gene TRBJ2-1; unclear D gene. The germline V and J ends were trimmed by 8 bases and 0 bases, with 8 bases remaining between them. The CDR3 has 13 amino acids. Germline CDR1 reads MDHEN; CDR2 reads SYDVKM. CDR3 in amino acids: CASVDSSYNEQFF. CDR3 in DNA: TGTGCCAGCGTTGATAGCTCCTACAATGAGCAGTTCTTC. Using reference TRBV28 and TRBJ2-1 for the parts outside the CDR3, the full variable domain is DVKVTQSSRYLVKRTGEKVFLECVQDMDHENMFWYRQDPGLGLRLIYFSYDVKMKEKGDIPEGYSVSREKKERFSLILESASTNQTSMYLCASVDSSYNEQFFGPGTRLTVL.

This clone has only a few counts. The J gene is TRBJ1-1, the V gene TRBV5-1; D gene uncertain. CDR1 and CDR2 from the germline V gene are SGHRS and YFSETQ. The CDR3 is made up of 14 amino acids. The V end was cut by 1 base, the J end by 4 bases, with 11 bases between. CDR3 in amino acids: CASSLFSAGTEAFF. CDR3 DNA sequence: TGCGCCAGCAGCTTGTTCTCCGCCGGCACTGAAGCTTTCTTT. The full variable domain, in which reference TRBV5-1 and TRBJ1-1 provide the parts outside the CDR3, is KAGVTQTPRYLIKTRGQQVTLSCSPISGHRSVSWYQQTPGQGLQFLFEYFSETQRNKGNFPGRFSGRQFSNSRSEMNVSTLELGDSALYLCASSLFSAGTEAFFGQGTRLTVV.

This chain joins TRBV4-2 and TRBJ2-5, with 8 nucleotides matching TRBD2. The CDR3 is 16 residues long. Per germline, CDR1 LGHNA and CDR2 YNFKEQ. The J segment lost 2 bases and the V segment lost 2 bases, leaving 7 bases of the junction unmatched. CDR3 sequence: CASSQYAGGEQETQYF. The CDR3 DNA is TGTGCCAGCAGCCAATATGCGGGGGGAGAGCAAGAGACCCAGTACTTC.

The chain couples TRBV7-8 to TRBJ2-2; TRBD1 might be the D (6 bases). V lost 7 bases and J lost 5, with 17 bases in between. CDR1 is SGHVS, CDR2 FQNEAQ, per germline. CDR3 length: 15 residues. CDR3 region: CASNQYRVGTGELFF. The CDR3 nucleotides read TGTGCCAGCAACCAATACAGGGTTGGGACCGGGGAGCTGTTTTTT. The full variable domain, rest sourced from reference TRBV7-8 and TRBJ2-2, is GAGVSQSPRYKVAKRGQDVALRCDPISGHVSLFWYQQALGQGPEFLTYFQNEAQLDKSGLPSDRFFAERPEGSVSTLKIQRTQQEDSAVYLCASNQYRVGTGELFFGEGSRLTVL.